This TCR beta chain was sequenced during a study of CD8 T cells in Susac syndrome. Controls were age- and sex-matched healthy donors. Random-hexamer reverse transcription was applied to roughly 0.5 to 1 ug RNA. Amplification of TCR beta CDR3 across 54 Vbeta and 13 Jbeta was performed with immunoSEQ multiplex PCR. MiXCR, run by TCRdb on the immunoSEQ multiplex PCR reads, gives a single entry per CDR3 protein. Among some 110,000 distinct CDR3 sequences listed, around 94% were seen once. Sequences were obtained from CD4+ T cells from PBMCs. The clonotype comes from a human donor in good health.

CDR3 loop: CASSQAMGRGRDGYTF. The CDR3 region has the DNA TGTGCCAGCAGCCAAGCCATGGGCAGGGGGCGCGATGGCTACACCTTC. The chain recombines TRBV3-1 with TRBJ1-2; 8 bases align to TRBD1. The germline gives CDR1 LGHDT, CDR2 YNNKEL (reference sequence). This CDR3 has 16 residues. Germline trimming cut 1 base from V and 6 bases from J; bases unmatched to any gene: 10.